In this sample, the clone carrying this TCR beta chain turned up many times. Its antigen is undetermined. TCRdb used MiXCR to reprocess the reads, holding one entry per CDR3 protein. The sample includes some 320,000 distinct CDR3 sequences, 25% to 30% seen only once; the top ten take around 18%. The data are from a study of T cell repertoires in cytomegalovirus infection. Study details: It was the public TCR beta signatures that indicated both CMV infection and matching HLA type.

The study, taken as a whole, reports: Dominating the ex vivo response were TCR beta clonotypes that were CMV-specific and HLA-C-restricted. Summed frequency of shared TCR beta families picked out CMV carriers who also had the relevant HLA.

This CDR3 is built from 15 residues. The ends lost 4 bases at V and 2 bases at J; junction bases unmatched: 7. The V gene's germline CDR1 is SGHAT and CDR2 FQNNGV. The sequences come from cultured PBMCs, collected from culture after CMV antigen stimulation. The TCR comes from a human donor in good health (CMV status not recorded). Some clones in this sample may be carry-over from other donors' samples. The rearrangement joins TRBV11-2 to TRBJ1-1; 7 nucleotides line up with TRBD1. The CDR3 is CASSSRTGPNTEAFF. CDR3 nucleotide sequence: TGTGCCAGCAGCTCCCGGACAGGACCAAACACTGAAGCTTTCTTT.